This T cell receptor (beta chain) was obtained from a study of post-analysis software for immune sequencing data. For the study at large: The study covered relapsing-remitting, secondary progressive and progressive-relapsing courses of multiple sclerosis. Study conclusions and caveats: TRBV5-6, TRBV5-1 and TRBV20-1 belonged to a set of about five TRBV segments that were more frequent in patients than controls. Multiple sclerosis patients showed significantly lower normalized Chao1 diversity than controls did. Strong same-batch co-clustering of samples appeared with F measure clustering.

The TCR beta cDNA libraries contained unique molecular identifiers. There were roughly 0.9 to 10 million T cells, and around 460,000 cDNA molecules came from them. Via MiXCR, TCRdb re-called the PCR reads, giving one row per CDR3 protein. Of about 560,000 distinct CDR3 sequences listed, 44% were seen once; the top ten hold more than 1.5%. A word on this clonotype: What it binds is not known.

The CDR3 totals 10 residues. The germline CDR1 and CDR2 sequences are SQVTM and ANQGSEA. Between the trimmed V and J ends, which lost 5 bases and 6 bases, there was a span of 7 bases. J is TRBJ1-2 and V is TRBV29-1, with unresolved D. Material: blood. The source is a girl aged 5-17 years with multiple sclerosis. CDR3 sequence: CSVPAHGYTF. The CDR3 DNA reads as TGCAGCGTTCCGGCCCATGGCTACACCTTC.